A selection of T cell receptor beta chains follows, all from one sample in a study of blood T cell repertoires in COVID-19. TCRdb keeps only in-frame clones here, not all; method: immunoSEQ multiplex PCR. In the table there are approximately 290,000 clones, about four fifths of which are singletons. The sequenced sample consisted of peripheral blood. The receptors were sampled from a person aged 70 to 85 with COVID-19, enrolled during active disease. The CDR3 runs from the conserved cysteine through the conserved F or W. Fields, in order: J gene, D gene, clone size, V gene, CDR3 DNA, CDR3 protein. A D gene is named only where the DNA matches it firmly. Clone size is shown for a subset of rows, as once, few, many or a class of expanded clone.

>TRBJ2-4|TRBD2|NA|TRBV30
TGTGCCTGGACCCCGGGGCTAGCGGGAAACATTCAGTACTTC
CAWTPGLAGNIQYF
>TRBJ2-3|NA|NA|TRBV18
TGTGCCAGCTCACCACGACATATCACAGATACGCAGTATTTT
CASSPRHITDTQYF
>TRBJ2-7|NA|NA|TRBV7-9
TGTGCCAGCAGCTCAACGGGGTACGAGCAGTACTTC
CASSSTGYEQYF
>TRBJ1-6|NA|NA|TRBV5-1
TGCGCCAGCAGCGCCCAGGGGTGGGATTCACCCCTCCACTTT
CASSAQGWDSPLHF
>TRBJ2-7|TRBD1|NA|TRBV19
TGTGCCAGTAGTCCCCGGGACAGGGTCGCGTCCTACGAGCAGTACTTC
CASSPRDRVASYEQYF
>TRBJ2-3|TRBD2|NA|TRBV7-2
TGTGCCAGCAGCAAAAGCCGCCAGCGGGGGATAGATACGCAGTATTTT
CASSKSRQRGIDTQYF
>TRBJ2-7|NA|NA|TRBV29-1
TGCAGCGTGGGGGACTTCTCCTACGAGCAGTACTTC
CSVGDFSYEQYF
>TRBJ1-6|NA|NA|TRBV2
TGTGCCAGCAGTGAGGGGGGAATCCATTCACCCCTCCACTTT
CASSEGGIHSPLHF
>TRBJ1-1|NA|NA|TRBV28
TGTGCCAGCAACACAGGGCCGAGCACTGAAGCTTTCTTT
CASNTGPSTEAFF
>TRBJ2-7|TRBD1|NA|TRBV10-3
TGTGCCATCAGTGAGGGACGGGACAGGGGAACCTACGAGCAGTACTTC
CAISEGRDRGTYEQYF
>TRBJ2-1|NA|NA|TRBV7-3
TGTGCCAGCAGCTTACAGGGGGGCTCCTACAATGAGCAGTTCTTC
CASSLQGGSYNEQFF
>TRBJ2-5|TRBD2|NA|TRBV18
TGTGCCAGCTCACCCGAGACTAGCGGGGGGCACCAAGAGACCCAGTACTTC
CASSPETSGGHQETQYF
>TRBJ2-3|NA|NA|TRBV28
TGTGCCAGCAGTTTACCCCTTTTGCGAGCAGATACGCAGTATTTT
CASSLPLLRADTQYF
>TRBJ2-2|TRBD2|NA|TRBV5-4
TGTGCCAGCAAGACGGGACTAAACACCGGGGAGCTGTTTTTT
CASKTGLNTGELFF
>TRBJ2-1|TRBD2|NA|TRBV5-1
TGCGCCAGCAGCACCACTAGCGGGGGTTACAATGAGCAGTTCTTC
CASSTTSGGYNEQFF
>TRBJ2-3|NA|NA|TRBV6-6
TGTGCCAGCATGGTGGCACCCAGAGATACGCAGTATTTT
CASMVAPRDTQYF
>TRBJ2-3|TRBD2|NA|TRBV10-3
TGTGCCACTGGGACTAGCGGGGAGAGCACAGATACGCAGTATTTT
CATGTSGESTDTQYF
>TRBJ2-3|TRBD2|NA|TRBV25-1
TGTGCCAGCCGTCTAGCGGGAGGCACAGATACGCAGTATTTT
CASRLAGGTDTQYF
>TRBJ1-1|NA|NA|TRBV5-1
TGCGCCAGCAGCTGGGCTGGCAACACTGAAGCTTTCTTT
CASSWAGNTEAFF
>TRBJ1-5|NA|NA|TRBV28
TGTGCCAGCAGTTTTGCGGGGATAAATCAGCCCCAGCATTTT
CASSFAGINQPQHF
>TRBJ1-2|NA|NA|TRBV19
TGTGCCAGTAGGCCAGGGGTAGCTAACGGCTACACCTTC
CASRPGVANGYTF
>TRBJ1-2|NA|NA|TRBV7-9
TGTGCCAGCAGCTTAGTGGCAGGGGCGTACGCTCATGGCTACACCTTC
CASSLVAGAYAHGYTF
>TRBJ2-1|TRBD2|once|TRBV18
TGTGCCAGCTCACTACGCCCTCCTGGACTAGCGGGAGGCAATGAGCAGTTCTTC
CASSLRPPGLAGGNEQFF
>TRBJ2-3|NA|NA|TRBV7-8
TGTGCCAGCAGCTGGCCCCTTTGGGGGCAACAATCTAGCACAGATACGCAGTATTTT
CASSWPLWGQQSSTDTQYF
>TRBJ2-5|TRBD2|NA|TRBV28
TGTGCCAGCAGAACTAGCGGGGGATACCAAGAGACCCAGTACTTC
CASRTSGGYQETQYF
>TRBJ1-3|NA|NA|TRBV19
TGTGCCAGTAGTTCACCCGGGAATACTGGAAACACCATATATTTT
CASSSPGNTGNTIYF
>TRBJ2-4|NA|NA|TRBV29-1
TGCAGCGCTACTTGGGGGGTACGACGTCCATCAGCCAAAAACATTCAGTACTTC
CSATWGVRRPSAKNIQYF
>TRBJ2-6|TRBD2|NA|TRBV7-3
TGTGCCAGCAGCTTAAGTCCTCAGGGACTAGCGGGAGACTCCTCTGGGGCCAACGTCCTGACTTTC
CASSLSPQGLAGDSSGANVLTF
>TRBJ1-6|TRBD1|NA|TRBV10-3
TGTGCCATCAGGAGTTCAGGGGGTGCGGGGAATTCACCCCTCCACTTT
CAIRSSGGAGNSPLHF
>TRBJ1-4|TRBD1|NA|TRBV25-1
TGTGCCAGCAGTTCTCCAGGGGGCGAACTTGAAAAACTGTTTTTT
CASSSPGGELEKLFF
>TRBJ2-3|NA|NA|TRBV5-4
TGTGCCAGCAGCTTGGGAGGAAGCGGGGATACGCAGTATTTT
CASSLGGSGDTQYF
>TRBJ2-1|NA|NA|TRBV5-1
TGCGCCAGCAGCTTGGACAGGGACAATGAGCAGTTCTTC
CASSLDRDNEQFF
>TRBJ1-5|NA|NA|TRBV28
TGTGCCAGCAGTTTAGGAGGGGGCAATCAGCCCCAGCATTTT
CASSLGGGNQPQHF
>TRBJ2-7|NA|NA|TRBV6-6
TGTGCCAGCAGCCGACGGGACTTCTTCAATGAGCAGTACTTC
CASSRRDFFNEQYF
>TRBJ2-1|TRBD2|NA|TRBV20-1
TGCAGTGCTAGTGGCGCGTCTAGCGGAAAATACAATGAGCAGTTCTTC
CSASGASSGKYNEQFF
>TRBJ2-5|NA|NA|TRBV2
TGTGCCAGCAATACTAGGAGTCGTGAGACCCAGTACTTC
CASNTRSRETQYF
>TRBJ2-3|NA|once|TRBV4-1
TGCGCCAGCAACCCGGGACTTAGCACAGATACGCAGTATTTT
CASNPGLSTDTQYF
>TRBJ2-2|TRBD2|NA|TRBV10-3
TGTGCCATCAAGGCCCGGTCTAGCGGTTCGAACACCGGGGAGCTGTTTTTT
CAIKARSSGSNTGELFF
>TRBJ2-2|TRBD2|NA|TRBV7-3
TGTGCCAGCAGCCGCGGGGGACCCCAATCCACCGGGGAGCTGTTTTTT
CASSRGGPQSTGELFF
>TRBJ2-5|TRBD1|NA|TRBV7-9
TGTGCCAGCAGCTGGGACAGGAAAGAGACCCAGTACTTC
CASSWDRKETQYF
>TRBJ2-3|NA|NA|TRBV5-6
TGTGCCAGCAGCTTCATAACGCGGGTAGGAAGGGCAGATACGCAGTATTTT
CASSFITRVGRADTQYF
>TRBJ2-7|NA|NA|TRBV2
TGTGCCAGCATCGGGTCCTCCTCCCGCGAGCAGTACTTC
CASIGSSSREQYF
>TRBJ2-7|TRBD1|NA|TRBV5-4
TGTGCCAGCAGGTCCCCAGGGGGCGCGGACGAGCAGTACTTC
CASRSPGGADEQYF
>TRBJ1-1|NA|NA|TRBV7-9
TGTGCCAGCAGGAAGGGGTTGAACACTGAAGCTTTCTTT
CASRKGLNTEAFF
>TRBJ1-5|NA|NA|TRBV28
TGTGCCAGCAGCTCGAGACTCTCGATAAAAATTTGGACAGCGAATCAGCCCCAGCATTTT
CASSSRLSIKIWTANQPQHF